There are a few counts of the clone carrying this TCR beta chain. These data are taken from a study of blood T cell repertoires in COVID-19. Background on the study: The United States, Italy and Spain supplied acute and convalescent COVID-19 samples. PBMCs, B-cell-depleted T cells, or T cells were the source of the cDNA or gDNA that made up the material.

TCRdb's table, derived via immunoSEQ multiplex PCR, lists solely in-frame clones and lacks some. In the table there are under 200,000 clones, roughly 87% of which are singletons. Sequenced sample: peripheral blood. The receptor was isolated from a man aged 55 to 69 with active or convalescent COVID-19.

The CDR3, as DNA: TGTGCCAGCAGTCAGTTTGGACAGGGGTTGGAGAATCAGCCCCAGCATTTT. Translating it yields CASSQFGQGLENQPQHF. The V call is TRBV5-6, the J call TRBJ1-5; 9 bases line up with TRBD1. The germline gives CDR1 SGHDT, CDR2 YYEEEE. With V trimmed by 5 bases and J by 4 bases, 13 bases remained unmatched. CDR3 length: 17 amino acids.